This T cell receptor beta chain was recovered during a study of shared clonotypes between healthy human individuals (dated by TCRdb to 2019 to 2021). About the study as a whole: The cohort comprised a couple of women and a few men aged 18 to 49 years. Leukapheresis yielded between about 0.9 and 8.9 billion PBMCs per donor. To increase sequencing depth and limit assay-specific biases, different laboratories used diverse techniques to prepare libraries and sequence TCR repertoires. For each donor, CD4 naive and CD4 memory were each given three plates, CD8 naive was given two plates, and CD8 memory was given one plate. To estimate repertoire size and how much clonotype sharing occurs between individuals, the study deeply sequenced the blood TCR repertoires of several healthy adults.

TCR CDR3 regions were amplified from genomic DNA by multiplex PCR using the deep immunoSEQ assay. Extracted genomic DNA from each cell subset was spread evenly across all wells of several immunoSEQ 96-well plates, with each plate serving as a replicate. For sorted subsets, about 200 ng genomic DNA, equal to 30,000 to 35,000 T cell genomes, was loaded into each replicate PCR. The purified libraries were quantified using a Qubit 3.0 fluorometer, sized with a Bioanalyzer 2100, and then quantified again using the KAPA Library Quantification kit. Every immunoSEQ 96-well plate was sequenced on a dedicated single-read 150-cycle Illumina NextSeq 550 flow cell. Per the source publication's procedure: Because the immunoSEQ output held only junctional sequences and lacked quality scores, the filtering could not match the filtering applied to full-length reads. To assign V/J genes and CDR3, sequences were annotated using PyIR, a Python wrapper for IgBLAST v1.9, with IMGT germline references. Reads with weak V/J assignments (E-value above 1e-6), missing CDR3, stop codons, out-of-frame junctions, or ambiguous translated residues were removed. V3J clonotypes were defined as sequences sharing an identical inferred V gene, J gene, and CDR3 amino acid sequence. Percentage overlap between repertoires was computed as shared unique clonotypes divided by the size of the smaller repertoire. Three approaches were used to assess repertoire richness: RTK rarefaction, the Chao1 estimator, and Recon v2.1 estimates of unobserved clonotypes. Generation probabilities were computed with OLGA for all TCRbeta clonotypes obtained by the gDNA method from a few donors. TCRdb provides this immuneACCESS table in a form limited to in-frame rearrangements. Some clones are lacking; in checked studies, under half of them reflect an unresolved V gene, and why the rest are absent is not known. Clonal size and the V and J genes are those of that table, whereas D and trimming came from the DNA. Recorded for this sample are 800,000 or so clones; roughly 96% of them occurred a single time. The ten largest clonotypes hold less than 0.25% of the sample.

CD8 naive samples were obtained by positive selection for CCR7 among CD45RO-negative cells, yielding a CD45RA+CCR7+ population from which TemRA cells were excluded. Healthy HIV-negative adults with no recently reported acute infections or vaccinations were included as donors. All donors were Caucasian adults living in Nashville, Tennessee, USA. Blood was collected by leukapheresis, and PBMCs were isolated by Ficoll-Histopaque density gradient centrifugation and then cryopreserved in liquid nitrogen vapor phase. Analytical flow cytometry was used to check the purity and quantity of every magnetically sorted T cell population. Genomic DNA was isolated from every sorted fraction and measured by UV absorbance on a Nanodrop 2000c. The investigation overall reported the following: Rarefaction of sorted-subset datasets indicated incomplete sequencing despite the large sequencing depth. The genetic and exposure-history diversity represented was limited by the small number of donors. Larger estimated clonotype richness was generally found for naive subsets than for memory subsets. Only blood was sampled, and tissue TCR repertoires likely differ from those in blood. Sharing across several donors was observed for roughly 5% of naive CD4, about 4% of naive CD8, 2% to 2.5% of memory CD4, and about 0.39% of memory CD8 clonotypes. Higher generation probabilities were observed for clonotypes shared by all four sorted-subset donors than for non-shared clonotypes. Pairwise subsampling led to the expectation that sequencing depth would affect the degree of clonotype sharing among donors.

Comments on this clone: It has no known antigen specificity. Nothing much larger sits one base from this clone, and base qualities are not available.

The sample taken for sequencing was naive CD8+ T cells sorted from blood. The cell subset or site label here, explained by the study, means: CD45RA+CCR7+. The source of this sequence is a man aged 30 to 39 in good health.

CDR3 region: CASTTSGSGYEQYF. The sequenced DNA is TGCGCCAGCACGACTAGCGGGAGTGGTTACGAGCAGTACTTC. The chain is assembled from TRBV5-1 and TRBJ2-7, with TRBD2 matching 12 junction bases. Germline trimming amounts to 6 bases on V and 4 bases on J, with 5 as the count of junction bases outside the gene matches. From its cysteine to its phenylalanine, the CDR3 spans 14 amino acids. This entry keeps only the CDR3 DNA: 42 bases, framed from base 1. As encoded in the germline V gene, CDR1 is SGHRS while CDR2 is YFSETQ. The CDR3, completed at both ends by the reference TRBV5-1 and TRBJ2-7 genes, gives the full variable domain KAGVTQTPRYLIKTRGQQVTLSCSPISGHRSVSWYQQTPGQGLQFLFEYFSETQRNKGNFPGRFSGRQFSNSRSEMNVSTLELGDSALYLCASTTSGSGYEQYFGPGTRLTVT.